The present T cell receptor beta chain was sequenced within a study of blood T cell repertoires in COVID-19. Study at large: Sample material is recorded as cDNA or gDNA derived from T cells, B-cell-depleted T cells, or PBMCs.

This clone turned up a few times. Source study methods: Reference gene primer amplification gave nucleated cell count estimates. Some clones are missing from TCRdb's copy, which holds only in-frame ones; the method was immunoSEQ multiplex PCR. The V and J calls and the clone size are those of that table, but D and trimming were determined from the DNA. The data contain roughly 97,000 clones, 84% of them singletons. Germline assignment: CDR1 KGHSH and CDR2 LQKENI. The CDR3 length is 13 residues. With V trimmed by 4 bases and J by 3 bases, 2 bases remained unmatched. V gene TRBV18 combines with J gene TRBJ2-7, with 8 bases that match TRBD2. The origin of this receptor is a man in his sixties with acute or convalescent COVID-19. What was sequenced was peripheral blood. The CDR3 DNA follows: TGTGCCAGCTCACGGAGCGGGAGCTACGAGCAGTACTTC. This encodes CASSRSGSYEQYF.